The 10 T cell receptor beta chains below all came from one sample that was sequenced in a study of T-cell reconstitution after alpha-beta-depleted transplantation in children. Unique molecular identifiers tagged the TCRbeta library. TCRdb reprocessed the PCR reads with MiXCR, giving one entry per CDR3 protein. The data show about 77,000 distinct CDR3 sequences, roughly 18% seen once. The source was PBMCs, mostly from graft donor cells, collected 360 days after TCRalphabeta/CD19-depleted stem cell transplant. Every receptor here comes from a male patient aged 2 to 9 who had a stem cell transplant for acute lymphoblastic leukemia, so the T cells may come from the graft donor.

The J gene is TRBJ2-1, the V gene TRBV29-1; 8 bases align to TRBD1. V shed 7 bases and J 0 bases; nucleotides not matched to a gene: 8. Germline V gene lookup returns CDR1 SQVTM and CDR2 ANQGSEA. The CDR3 consists of 15 residues. CDR3 loop: CSDGTGWSSYNEQFF. The CDR3 nucleotides read TGCAGCGATGGGACAGGCTGGAGCTCCTACAATGAGCAGTTCTTC.

This clonotype was detected only a few times. The V and J genes are TRBV12-3 or TRBV12-4 and TRBJ2-1; 12 bases are shared with TRBD2. The CDR3 length is 16 residues. V trimming: 3 bases; J trimming: 7 bases; junction bases outside the gene matches: 7. The CDR3 loop reads CASSFALAGGENEQFF. The CDR3 nucleotides are TGTGCCAGCAGTTTCGCTCTAGCGGGAGGGGAAAATGAGCAGTTCTTC.

This clonotype was recorded a few times. V is TRBV20-1 and J is TRBJ2-3; 11 bases are shared with TRBD1. Germline loops: CDR1 DFQATT, CDR2 SNEGSKA (reference sequence). J lost 8 bases, V lost 2 bases, and 6 bases had no gene match. This CDR3 is 14 amino acids long. CDR3 DNA sequence: TGCAGTGCTAGACGGACAGGGGGCAGGGGTACGCAGTATTTT. Amino acid sequence: CSARRTGGRGTQYF.

J is TRBJ2-7 and V is TRBV9; 10 nucleotides line up with TRBD2. J gave up 7 bases and V 2 bases, and 9 bases lay outside the gene matches. Germline values: CDR1 SGDLS, CDR2 YYNGEE. The CDR3 has 15 amino acids. The CDR3 protein is CASSVLAGGMSEQYF. The DNA for the CDR3 is TGTGCCAGCAGCGTCTTAGCGGGAGGAATGAGTGAGCAGTACTTC.

This chain joins TRBV5-1 and TRBJ2-2, with 7 bases lining up with TRBD1. J gave up 4 bases and V 2 bases, and 5 bases lay outside the gene matches. Germline V lookup: CDR1 SGHRS, CDR2 YFSETQ. The CDR3 runs to 15 residues. As DNA, the CDR3 is TGCGCCAGCAGCTTCCGGACAGGAATCACCGGGGAGCTGTTTTTT. Translated: CASSFRTGITGELFF.

The rearrangement links TRBV29-1 to TRBJ2-3; 9 bases map to TRBD1. CDR1 and CDR2 (germline): SQVTM, ANQGSEA. Trimming at V came to 6 bases and at J to 4 bases, leaving 2 bases not matched to a gene. CDR3 length: 12 residues. The CDR3 region is CSVRTGADTQYF. DNA of the CDR3: TGCAGCGTCCGGACAGGGGCAGATACGCAGTATTTT.

In this sample, this clonotype turned up a few times. The rearrangement uses TRBV10-3 and TRBJ2-7; TRBD1 is a possible D gene (6 bases). Trimming took off 10 bases at V and 5 bases at J, with 18 bases between the two ends. Germline V gene data show CDR1 as ENHRY and CDR2 as SYGVKD. This CDR3 is 13 amino acids long. The CDR3 region has the DNA TGTGCCACCTCCGGGACAAAGGGGGACGAGCAGTACTTC. It codes for CATSGTKGDEQYF.

The chain is built from TRBV5-1 and TRBJ2-1; the D gene is possibly TRBD1 (6 bases). This CDR3 has 13 residues. Germline V lookup: CDR1 SGHRS, CDR2 YFSETQ. V lost 8 bases to trimming and J lost 4 bases, with 13 bases between them. The CDR3: CASRTQGYNEQFF. DNA of the CDR3: TGCGCCAGTAGGACCCAGGGGTACAATGAGCAGTTCTTC.

This clonotype was picked up a small number of times. The chain uses TRBV5-1 and TRBJ2-3, with TRBD1 identical over 11 bases. V was clipped by 1 base and J by 0 bases; unmatched bases: 13. The CDR3 spans 20 residues. Germline V CDR1 and CDR2: SGHRS, YFSETQ. The CDR3 region is CASSLSGTGGRRGSTDTQYF. The DNA for the CDR3 is TGCGCCAGCAGCTTGTCCGGGACAGGGGGAAGGAGGGGGAGCACAGATACGCAGTATTTT.

This clonotype was found a few times. V is TRBV12-3 or TRBV12-4 and J is TRBJ2-3; D is tentatively TRBD1 or TRBD2 (5 bases each). This CDR3 has 14 amino acids. The V end lost 0 bases, the J end lost 2 bases, and 6 bases lay between the germline ends. As DNA, the CDR3 is TGTGCCAGCAGTTTAGCGGGGGTCACAGATACGCAGTATTTT. It translates to CASSLAGVTDTQYF.